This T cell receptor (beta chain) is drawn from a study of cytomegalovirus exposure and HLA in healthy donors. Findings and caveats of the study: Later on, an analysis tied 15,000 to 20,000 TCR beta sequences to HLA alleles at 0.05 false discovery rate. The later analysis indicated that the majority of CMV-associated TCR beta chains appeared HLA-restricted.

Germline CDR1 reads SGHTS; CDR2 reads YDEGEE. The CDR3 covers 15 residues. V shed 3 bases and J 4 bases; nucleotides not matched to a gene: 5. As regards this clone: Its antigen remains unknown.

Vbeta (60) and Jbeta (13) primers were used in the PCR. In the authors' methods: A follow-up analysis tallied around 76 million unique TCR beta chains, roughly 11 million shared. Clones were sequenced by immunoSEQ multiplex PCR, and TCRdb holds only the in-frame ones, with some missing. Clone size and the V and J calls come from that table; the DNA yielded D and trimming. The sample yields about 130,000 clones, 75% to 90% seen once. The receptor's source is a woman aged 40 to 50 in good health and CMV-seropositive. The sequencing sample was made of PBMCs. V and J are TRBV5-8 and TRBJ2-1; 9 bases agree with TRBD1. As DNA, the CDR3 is TGTGCCAGCAGCTCACAGGGGGCCCCTTACAATGAGCAGTTCTTC. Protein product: CASSSQGAPYNEQFF.